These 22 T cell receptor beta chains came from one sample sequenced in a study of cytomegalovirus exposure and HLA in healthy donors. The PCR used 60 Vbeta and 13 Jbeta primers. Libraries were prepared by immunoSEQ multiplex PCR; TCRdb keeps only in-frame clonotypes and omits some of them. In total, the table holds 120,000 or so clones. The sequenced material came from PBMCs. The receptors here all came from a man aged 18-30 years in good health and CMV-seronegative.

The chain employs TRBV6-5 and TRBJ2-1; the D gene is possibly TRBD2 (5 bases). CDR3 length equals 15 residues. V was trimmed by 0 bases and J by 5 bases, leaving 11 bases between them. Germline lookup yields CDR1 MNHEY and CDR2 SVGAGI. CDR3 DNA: TGTGCCAGCAGTTACTCCACCGGGGTGAACAATGAGCAGTTCTTC. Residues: CASSYSTGVNNEQFF.

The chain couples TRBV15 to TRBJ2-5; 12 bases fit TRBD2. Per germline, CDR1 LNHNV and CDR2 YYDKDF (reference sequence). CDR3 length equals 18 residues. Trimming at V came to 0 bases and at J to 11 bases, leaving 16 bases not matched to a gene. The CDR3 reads CATSRDRRAGLAGSWQYF. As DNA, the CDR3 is TGTGCCACCAGCAGAGATCGACGCGCCGGACTAGCGGGATCGTGGCAGTACTTC. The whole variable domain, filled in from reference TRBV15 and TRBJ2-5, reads DAMVIQNPRYQVTQFGKPVTLSCSQTLNHNVMYWYQQKSSQAPKLLFHYYDKDFNNEADTPDNFQSRRPNTSFCFLDIRSPGLGDTAMYLCATSRDRRAGLAGSWQYFGPGTRLLVL.

The CDR3 DNA sequence: TGTGCCATGCGCCCGACAGGGGGTCCAGATACGCAGTATTTT. As protein: CAMRPTGGPDTQYF. V gene TRBV10-3 combines with J gene TRBJ2-3; 9 nucleotides match TRBD1. J gave up 4 bases and V 9 bases, and 8 bases lay outside the gene matches. Germline V lookup: CDR1 ENHRY, CDR2 SYGVKD. The CDR3 totals 14 residues.

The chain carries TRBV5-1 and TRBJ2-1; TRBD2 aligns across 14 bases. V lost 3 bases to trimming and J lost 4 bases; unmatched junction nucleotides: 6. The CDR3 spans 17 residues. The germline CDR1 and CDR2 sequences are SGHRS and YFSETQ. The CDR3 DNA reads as TGCGCCAGCAGCTCTGGGACTAGCGGGAGTTCTTACAATGAGCAGTTCTTC. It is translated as CASSSGTSGSSYNEQFF.

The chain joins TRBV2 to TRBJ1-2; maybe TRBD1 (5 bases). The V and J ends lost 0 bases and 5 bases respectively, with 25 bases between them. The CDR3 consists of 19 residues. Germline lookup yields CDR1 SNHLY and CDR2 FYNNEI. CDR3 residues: CASSEASGSLPGIGYGYTF. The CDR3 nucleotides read TGTGCCAGCAGTGAAGCGTCCGGTAGTTTGCCAGGGATTGGGTATGGCTACACCTTC. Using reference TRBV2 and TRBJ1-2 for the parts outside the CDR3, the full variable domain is EPEVTQTPSHQVTQMGQEVILRCVPISNHLYFYWYRQILGQKVEFLVSFYNNEISEKSEIFDDQFSVERPDGSNFTLKIRSTKLEDSAMYFCASSEASGSLPGIGYGYTFGSGTRLTVV.

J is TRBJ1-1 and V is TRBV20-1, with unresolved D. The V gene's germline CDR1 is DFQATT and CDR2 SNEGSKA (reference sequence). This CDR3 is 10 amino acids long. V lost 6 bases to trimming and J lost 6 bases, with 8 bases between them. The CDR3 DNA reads TGCAGTGCCCTAGAGGCTGAAGCTTTCTTT. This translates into CSALEAEAFF.

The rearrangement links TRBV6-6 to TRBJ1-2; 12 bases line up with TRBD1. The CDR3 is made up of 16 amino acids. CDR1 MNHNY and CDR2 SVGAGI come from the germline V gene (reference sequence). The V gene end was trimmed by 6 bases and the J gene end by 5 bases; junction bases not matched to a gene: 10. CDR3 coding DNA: TGTGCCAGCAGACAAGACCCGGGACAGGGGGCTTATGGCTACACCTTC. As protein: CASRQDPGQGAYGYTF.

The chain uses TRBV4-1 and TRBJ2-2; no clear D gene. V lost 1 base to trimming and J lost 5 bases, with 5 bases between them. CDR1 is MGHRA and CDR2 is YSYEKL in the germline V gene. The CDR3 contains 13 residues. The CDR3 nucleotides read TGCGCCAGCAGCCAAGGAGGAACCGGGGAGCTGTTTTTT. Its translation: CASSQGGTGELFF.

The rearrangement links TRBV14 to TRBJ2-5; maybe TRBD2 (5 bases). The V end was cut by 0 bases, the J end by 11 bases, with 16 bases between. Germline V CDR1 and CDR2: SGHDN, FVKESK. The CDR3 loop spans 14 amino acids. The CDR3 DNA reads TGTGCCAGCAGCCAAGATCTTCGTGCTGGGGAGCAGTACTTC. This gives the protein CASSQDLRAGEQYF. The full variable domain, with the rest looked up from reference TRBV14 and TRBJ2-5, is EAGVTQFPSHSVIEKGQTVTLRCDPISGHDNLYWYRRVMGKEIKFLLHFVKESKQDESGMPNNRFLAERTGGTYSTLKVQPAELEDSGVYFCASSQDLRAGEQYFGPGTRLLVL.

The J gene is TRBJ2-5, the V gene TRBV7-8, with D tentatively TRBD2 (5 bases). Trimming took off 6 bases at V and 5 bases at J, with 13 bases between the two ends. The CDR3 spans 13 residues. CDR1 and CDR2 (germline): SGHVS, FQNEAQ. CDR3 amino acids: CASRGPGEETQYF. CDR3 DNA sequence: TGTGCCAGCAGGGGTCCCGGGGAGGAGACCCAGTACTTC.

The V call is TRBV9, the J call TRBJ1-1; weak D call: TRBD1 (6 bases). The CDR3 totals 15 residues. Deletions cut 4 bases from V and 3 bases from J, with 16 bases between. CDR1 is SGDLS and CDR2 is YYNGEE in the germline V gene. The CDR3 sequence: CASSPWTRQDTEAFF. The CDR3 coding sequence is TGTGCCAGCAGCCCCTGGACCAGACAGGACACTGAAGCTTTCTTT.

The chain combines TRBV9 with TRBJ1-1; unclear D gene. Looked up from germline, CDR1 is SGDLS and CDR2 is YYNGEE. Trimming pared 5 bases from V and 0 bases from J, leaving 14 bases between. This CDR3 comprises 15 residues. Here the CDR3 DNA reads TGTGCCAGCAGTTCCCTCAGTTCCCTGAACACTGAAGCTTTCTTT. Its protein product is CASSSLSSLNTEAFF.

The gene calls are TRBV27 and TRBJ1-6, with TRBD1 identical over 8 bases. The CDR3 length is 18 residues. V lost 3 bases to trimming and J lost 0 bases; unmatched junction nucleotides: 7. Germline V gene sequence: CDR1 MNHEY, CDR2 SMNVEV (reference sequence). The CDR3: CASSFIRDRSSYNSPLHF. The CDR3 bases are TGTGCCAGCAGTTTCATCCGGGACAGGAGCTCCTATAATTCACCCCTCCACTTT.

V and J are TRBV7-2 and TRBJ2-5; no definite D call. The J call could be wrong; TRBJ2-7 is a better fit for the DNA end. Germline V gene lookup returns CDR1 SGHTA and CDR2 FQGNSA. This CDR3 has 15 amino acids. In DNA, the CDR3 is TGTGCCAGCAGATCACCACCCCGGGTGAACTACGAGCAGTACTTC. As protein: CASRSPPRVNYEQYF.

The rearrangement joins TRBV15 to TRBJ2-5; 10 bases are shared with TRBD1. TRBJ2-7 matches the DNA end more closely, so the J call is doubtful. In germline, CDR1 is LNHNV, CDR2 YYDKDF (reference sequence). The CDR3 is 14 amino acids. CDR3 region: CATSLDRGYNEQYF. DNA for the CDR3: TGTGCCACCAGCTTGGACAGGGGGTATAACGAGCAGTACTTC.

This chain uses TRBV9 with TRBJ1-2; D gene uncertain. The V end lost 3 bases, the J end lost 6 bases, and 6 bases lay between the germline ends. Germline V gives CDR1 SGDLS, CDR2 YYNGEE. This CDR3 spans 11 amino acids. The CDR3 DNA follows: TGTGCCAGCAGCGGCGGGGATGGCTACACCTTC. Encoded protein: CASSGGDGYTF.

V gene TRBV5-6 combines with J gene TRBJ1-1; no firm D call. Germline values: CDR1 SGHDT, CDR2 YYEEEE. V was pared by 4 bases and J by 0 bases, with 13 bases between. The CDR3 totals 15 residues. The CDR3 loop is CASSGLARMNTEAFF. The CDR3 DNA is TGTGCCAGCAGCGGGCTCGCCCGGATGAACACTGAAGCTTTCTTT.

CDR3 sequence reads: CASSQGSWGQGSSYNEQFF. Here the CDR3 DNA reads TGTGCCAGCAGCCAAGGATCTTGGGGACAGGGGAGCTCCTACAATGAGCAGTTCTTC. This sequence joins TRBV14 and TRBJ2-1; TRBD1 matches at 10 bases. Germline lookup yields CDR1 SGHDN and CDR2 FVKESK. Trimming took 1 base from V and 0 from J; bases not matched to a gene: 9. The CDR3 runs 19 residues.

The CDR3 protein is CASSLQGNTGELFF. DNA for the CDR3: TGTGCCAGCAGCTTACAGGGGAACACCGGGGAGCTGTTTTTT. The chain carries TRBV7-9 and TRBJ2-2; TRBD1 is a possible D gene (5 bases). Germline values: CDR1 SEHNR, CDR2 FQNEAQ (reference sequence). The ends were cut back, 2 bases at V and 1 base at J, with 5 bases in the middle. The CDR3 consists of 14 residues.

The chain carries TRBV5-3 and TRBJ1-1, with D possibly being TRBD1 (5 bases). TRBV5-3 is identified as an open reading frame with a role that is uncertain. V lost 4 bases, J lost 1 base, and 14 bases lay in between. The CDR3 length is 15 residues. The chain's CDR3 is CARSLPDTGNTEAFF. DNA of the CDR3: TGTGCCAGAAGCCTACCGGACACAGGGAACACTGAAGCTTTCTTT.

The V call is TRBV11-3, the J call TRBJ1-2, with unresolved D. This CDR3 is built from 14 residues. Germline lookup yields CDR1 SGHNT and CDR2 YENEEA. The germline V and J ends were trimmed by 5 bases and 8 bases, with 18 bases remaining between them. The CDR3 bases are TGTGCCAGCAGCCCCCCTTGGGCGGGCCCGGGCTACACCTTC. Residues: CASSPPWAGPGYTF.

This CDR3 is CASRTGSSGANVLTF. As DNA, the CDR3 is TGTGCCAGCAGGACGGGAAGCTCTGGGGCCAACGTCCTGACTTTC. This sequence joins TRBV28 and TRBJ2-6; D is perhaps TRBD2 (5 bases). Germline V lookup: CDR1 MDHEN, CDR2 SYDVKM. V lost 6 bases and J lost 0, with 9 bases in between. CDR3 length: 15 amino acids.